The subject of this entry is one T cell receptor beta chain. CDR1 is SGHTA and CDR2 is FQGNSA in the germline V gene. V lost 1 base to trimming and J lost 3 bases, with 9 bases between them. CDR3 size: 15 residues. The data originate from a study of blood T cell repertoires in COVID-19. Produced via immunoSEQ multiplex PCR; TCRdb's table is partial and in-frame only. This table holds 25,000 to 30,000 clones, approximately 80% found once. The chain joins TRBV7-2 to TRBJ2-2, with D possibly TRBD2 on 6 matching bases. The clonotype comes from a human donor in a cohort sampled during active COVID-19. The sample taken for sequencing was peripheral blood. CDR3 nucleotides: TGTGCCAGCAGCTTAGTGGCGGGGCACACCGGGGAGCTGTTTTTT. This gives the protein CASSLVAGHTGELFF.